This is a list of T cell receptor beta chains from one sample in a study of T cells after yellow fever vaccination. TCRdb ran MiXCR on the 5' RACE reads and lists one entry per CDR3 protein. The table has 250,000 to 400,000 distinct CDR3 sequences, around 4.3% seen once. Sequenced here: PBMCs, sampled 15 days after the yellow fever booster vaccination. All receptors come from a man between 18 and 29 years old who received the YFV17D yellow fever vaccine. Both conserved end residues are part of each CDR3. D genes are given only for firm matches. Only part of the rows carry a size: once, few, many, or a class if the clone is expanded.

v_call	clone_size	d_call	j_call	cdr3_nt	cdr3_aa
TRBV6-2/TRBV6-3	few	.	TRBJ2-5	TGTGCCAGCAGCCAAAAGGACGGGCGGCAAGAGACCCAGTACTTC	CASSQKDGRQETQYF
TRBV6-1	.	.	TRBJ1-6	TGTGCCACCTCGGGACGGAGCAATTCACCCCTCCACTTT	CATSGRSNSPLHF
TRBV6-5	few	TRBD2	TRBJ2-1	TGTGCCAGCAGTTACGGGGGACTAGCGGGGCAAAATGAGCAGTTCTTC	CASSYGGLAGQNEQFF
TRBV15	.	TRBD1	TRBJ1-2	TGTGCCACCAGCAGAGATCGGACAGGCTATGGCTACACCTTC	CATSRDRTGYGYTF
TRBV25-1	.	.	TRBJ2-1	TGTGCCAGCAGTGAAGGGCTAGCGCCGATCTACAATGAGCAGTTCTTC	CASSEGLAPIYNEQFF
TRBV7-8	many	.	TRBJ1-5	TGTGCCAGCAGCTCGGGCAGGGATCAGCCCCAGCATTTT	CASSSGRDQPQHF
TRBV4-3	many	.	TRBJ2-3	TGCGCCAGCAGCCGCCAGTGGGTTGGGGATACGCAGTATTTT	CASSRQWVGDTQYF
TRBV5-1	many	.	TRBJ1-4	TGCGCCAGCAGCTCGGCCTTGGGGAATGAAAAACTGTTTTTT	CASSSALGNEKLFF
TRBV29-1	.	TRBD2	TRBJ2-5	TGCAGCGGGCGGGGGTCGTACAGTTCCCAAGAGACCCAGTACTTC	CSGRGSYSSQETQYF
TRBV20-1	.	TRBD2	TRBJ2-5	TGCAGTGCAGCACTAGCGGGGGGGCCCCAAGAGACCCAGTACTTC	CSAALAGGPQETQYF
TRBV7-2	many	TRBD1	TRBJ1-5	TGTGCCAGCAGCTTACTAGGGACAGGGGCCAAACATCAGCCCCAGCATTTT	CASSLLGTGAKHQPQHF
TRBV5-1	many	.	TRBJ1-1	TGCGCCAGCAGCTTGGTTAGTCCCTCTAACACTGAAGCTTTCTTT	CASSLVSPSNTEAFF
TRBV6-6	many	.	TRBJ1-1	TGTGCCAGCAGCTTAAGGGCCACTGAAGCTTTCTTT	CASSLRATEAFF
TRBV7-9	many	TRBD1	TRBJ2-5	TGTGCCAGCAGCCCCACAGGACAGGGTGGGCAAGAGACCCAGTACTTC	CASSPTGQGGQETQYF
TRBV11-3	.	TRBD1	TRBJ2-2	TGTGCCAGCAGCCCCCGGACAGGGAGCACCGGGGAGCTGTTTTTT	CASSPRTGSTGELFF
TRBV7-2	many	TRBD2	TRBJ2-1	TGTGCCAGCAGCTTATTGGGCGGGGGGGATGAGCAGTTCTTC	CASSLLGGGDEQFF
TRBV12-3/TRBV12-4	many	TRBD2	TRBJ2-3	TGTGCCAGCAGTCCCGGGACTACGATAGGGACGCAGTATTTT	CASSPGTTIGTQYF
TRBV7-2	many	TRBD1	TRBJ2-5	TGTGCCAGCAGCTTAGTTATTCGCGAATGCAGGGGGTGCGCCGGGGAGACCCAGTACTTC	CASSLVIRECRGCAGETQYF
TRBV6-4	many	.	TRBJ2-3	TGTGCCAGCAGTGTTGGCCAGGGAGCAGATACGCAGTATTTT	CASSVGQGADTQYF
TRBV4-1	few	.	TRBJ2-5	TGCGCCAGCAGCCAAGATGATTTTACGGGGGCGGAGACCCAGTACTTC	CASSQDDFTGAETQYF
TRBV20-1	many	.	TRBJ1-6	TGCAGTGCTAAAACCCCGGGACGAAGCCTTAGGGATTCACCCCTCCACTTT	CSAKTPGRSLRDSPLHF
TRBV7-8	few	TRBD1	TRBJ1-6	TGTGCCAGCAGCCCGGGACAGGCCTATAATTCACCCCTCCACTTT	CASSPGQAYNSPLHF
TRBV5-1	few	TRBD1	TRBJ1-6	TGCGCCAGCAGCTCAGGGGGCTATCAATCACCCCTCCACTTT	CASSSGGYQSPLHF
TRBV7-9	few	.	TRBJ2-1	TGTGCCAGCAGGCAAACGGGGGGCCATAACAATGAGCAGTTCTTC	CASRQTGGHNNEQFF
TRBV9	many	.	TRBJ2-3	TGTGCCAGCAGCGTAGAGGGGAAGAGAGATACGCAGTATTTT	CASSVEGKRDTQYF
TRBV15	few	.	TRBJ2-2	TGTGCCACCAGCAGAGATCCGGGAGAAGGGGAGCTGTTTTTT	CATSRDPGEGELFF
TRBV6-6	many	.	TRBJ1-2	TGTGCCAGCAGTTCGACGGTAAACTATGGCTACACCTTC	CASSSTVNYGYTF
TRBV5-6	few	.	TRBJ1-2	TGTGCCAGCAGATTGAACAGGTTTTTTAACTATGGCTACACCTTC	CASRLNRFFNYGYTF
TRBV6-5	few	.	TRBJ1-2	TGTGCCAGCAGTCACCCAAGTATTTTTGGCTACACCTTC	CASSHPSIFGYTF
TRBV29-1	.	.	TRBJ2-5	TGCAGCGTTGAACGGGCGTTGCGGGGGCCCCATGAGACCCAGTACTTC	CSVERALRGPHETQYF
TRBV4-3	many	.	TRBJ2-5	TGCGCCAGCAGCCAAGATCCGGGGTTCCAAGAGACCCAGTACTTC	CASSQDPGFQETQYF
TRBV12-3/TRBV12-4	many	.	TRBJ2-7	TGTGCCAGCAGTTTGGAGGGACCCTCCTACGAGCAGTACTTC	CASSLEGPSYEQYF
TRBV29-1	many	.	TRBJ2-5	TGCAGCGTTGAAGATCGGGCAGCCGAAGGAGAGACCCAGTACTTC	CSVEDRAAEGETQYF
TRBV10-3	.	TRBD2	TRBJ2-7	TGTGCCATCAGTGGGGGACTAGCGGATTACGAGCAGTACTTC	CAISGGLADYEQYF
TRBV14	few	TRBD2	TRBJ2-3	TGTGCCAGCAGCCCTTTTCCGACTAGCGAAAACACAGATACGCAGTATTTT	CASSPFPTSENTDTQYF
TRBV20-1	many	.	TRBJ1-3	TGCAGTGCTAGAGATCCAAGCTCTGGAAACACCATATATTTT	CSARDPSSGNTIYF
TRBV27	few	TRBD1	TRBJ2-1	TGTGCCAGCGCTTTGGACAGGCGAGTCGCTGAGCAGTTCTTC	CASALDRRVAEQFF
TRBV20-1	few	.	TRBJ2-7	TGCAGTGCTAGGGGGACCGACTACGAGCAGTACTTC	CSARGTDYEQYF
TRBV5-1	many	TRBD2	TRBJ2-1	TGCGCCAGCAGCTTGGATGGACTAGTGGGTGAGCAGTTCTTC	CASSLDGLVGEQFF
TRBV4-3	.	.	TRBJ2-3	TGCGCCAGCAGCCCTGATTTGGGGGTAGGAAATACGCAGTATTTT	CASSPDLGVGNTQYF
TRBV5-6	many	.	TRBJ2-7	TGTGCCAGCGCCCCGTCTTTTAGAGGCGAGCAGTACTTC	CASAPSFRGEQYF
TRBV27	few	.	TRBJ1-4	TGTGCCAGCGGACAGTGGGGGGCTAATGAAAAACTGTTTTTT	CASGQWGANEKLFF
TRBV12-3/TRBV12-4	few	.	TRBJ2-7	TGTGCCAGCAGTTTCCCAGGGGGGTACGAGCAGTACTTC	CASSFPGGYEQYF
TRBV6-5	.	.	TRBJ1-1	TGTGCCAGCAGTCTAACAAAGACGGTGAACACTGAAGCTTTCTTT	CASSLTKTVNTEAFF
TRBV20-1	few	.	TRBJ2-6	TGCAGTGCTAGTTTCTGGGGGGCCAACGTCCTGACTTTC	CSASFWGANVLTF
TRBV15	many	.	TRBJ1-5	TGTGCCACCAGCAGAGTTGGCCTCGGCAGCTATCAGCCCCAGCATTTT	CATSRVGLGSYQPQHF
TRBV7-8	many	.	TRBJ1-6	TGTGCCAGCAGCTTAGGGTCGGGGGTTTGGATCGGGGGAACCTATAATTCACCCCTCCACTTT	CASSLGSGVWIGGTYNSPLHF
TRBV29-1	many	TRBD1	TRBJ1-2	TGCAGCGGGGACAGGGAAAACTATGGCTACACCTTC	CSGDRENYGYTF
TRBV5-1	.	.	TRBJ2-2	TGCGCCAGCAGCGGGGAGCCCGGCCCCGGGGAGCTGTTTTTT	CASSGEPGPGELFF
TRBV7-6	many	.	TRBJ2-7	TGTGCCAGCAGCGCTTACTCTACCGAGCAGTACTTC	CASSAYSTEQYF
TRBV6-5	many	.	TRBJ2-2	TGTGCCAGCAGCCGGGACTTTACCGGGGAGCTGTTTTTT	CASSRDFTGELFF
TRBV4-2	many	.	TRBJ1-1	TGTGCCAGCAGCCAACCGGGGGGCCGGGAGGGGTTAGCTTTCTTT	CASSQPGGREGLAFF
TRBV2	.	TRBD1	TRBJ2-7	TGTGCCAGCGCGAGCCTAAGAGGGGGCCACGAGCAGTACTTC	CASASLRGGHEQYF